This is a list of T cell receptor beta chains from one sample in a study of Graves' ophthalmopathy and Graves' hyperthyroidism. TCRdb reanalysed the multiplex PCR reads using MiXCR and keeps one entry per CDR3 protein. The sample contains 600,000 to 650,000 distinct CDR3 sequences, 20% to 25% of which appear only once. The sequenced material came from peripheral blood. The receptors derive from a woman aged 18-29 years with stable Graves' hyperthyroidism. Some clones in this sample may be carry-over from other donors' samples. The CDR3 runs from the conserved cysteine through the conserved F or W. Each record gives: clone size, CDR3 length, D gene, J gene, V gene, CDR3 DNA, CDR3 protein. D genes are given only for firm matches. Some rows mark clone size as missing; the rest say once, few, many or name a class of expanded clone.

>-|14|-|TRBJ1-6|TRBV27
TGTGCCAGCAGAGAGGGGACCCATAATTCACCCCTCCACTTT
CASREGTHNSPLHF
>-|15|TRBD1|TRBJ2-4|TRBV19
TGTGCCAGTAGTATAAGGGGGCAGGGCAAAAACATTCAGTACTTC
CASSIRGQGKNIQYF
>many|15|-|TRBJ1-5|TRBV12-3/TRBV12-4
TGTGCCAGCACCCAACAGGATTATAGCAATCAGCCCCAGCATTTT
CASTQQDYSNQPQHF
>many|16|TRBD1|TRBJ1-1|TRBV12-5
TGTGCTAGTGGTGCCGGGACAGGAAGCATGAACACTGAAGCTTTCTTT
CASGAGTGSMNTEAFF
>-|13|TRBD1|TRBJ1-2|TRBV5-1
TGCGCCAGCAGCTTGGCCCAGGGGGTGGGCTACACCTTC
CASSLAQGVGYTF
>-|16|-|TRBJ2-7|TRBV6-5
TGTGCCAGCAGTTACCCCTCCCGGCAGGGCATTTACGAGCAGTACTTC
CASSYPSRQGIYEQYF
>-|15|-|TRBJ1-5|TRBV6-1
TGTGCCAGCAGCAAGATCCCGGGCCCCAATCAGCCCCAGCATTTT
CASSKIPGPNQPQHF
>-|16|TRBD2|TRBJ2-5|TRBV5-1
TGCGCCAGCAGCTTAAGTAGCGGGGGCCAGGGAGAGACCCAGTACTTC
CASSLSSGGQGETQYF
>many|14|-|TRBJ1-2|TRBV28
TGTGCCAGCAGTTTGGTCGCTATGGCCAGTGGCTACACCTTC
CASSLVAMASGYTF
>many|17|TRBD2|TRBJ2-5|TRBV11-1
TGTGCCAGCAGCTTAGTCCCGACCAGCGGGGGGCAAGAGACCCAGTACTTC
CASSLVPTSGGQETQYF
>many|14|-|TRBJ1-6|TRBV30
TGTGCCTGGAGTGCCCGGATTGATAATTCACCCCTCCACTTT
CAWSARIDNSPLHF
>-|18|TRBD1|TRBJ2-6|TRBV19
TGTACCAGTCTGCGTCGGGACAGGGGAGAATCTGGGGCCAACGTCCTGACTTTC
CTSLRRDRGESGANVLTF
>many|13|-|TRBJ1-3|TRBV20-1
TGCAGTGCTGGGGTGGGGTTTGGAAACACCATATATTTT
CSAGVGFGNTIYF
>few|16|TRBD2|TRBJ2-7|TRBV11-1
TGTGCCAGCAGCTCATGGACTAGCGGGCCCACCTACGAGCAGTACTTC
CASSSWTSGPTYEQYF
>-|15|-|TRBJ2-7|TRBV7-8
TGTGCCAGCAGGCAAAGAAGGGGTTCCGGTTACGAGCAGTACTTC
CASRQRRGSGYEQYF
>many|14|-|TRBJ2-7|TRBV28
TGTGCCAGCAGCCTCCCGGGTGAACGCGACGAGCAGTACTTC
CASSLPGERDEQYF
>-|14|-|TRBJ1-5|TRBV30
TGTGCCTGGAGTCAAGGCCGGGAGGGTCAGCCCCAGCATTTT
CAWSQGREGQPQHF
>-|18|TRBD2|TRBJ2-7|TRBV12-3/TRBV12-4
TGTGCCAGCAGTTTAGCGCGATTTACTAGCGGGGGACCCTACGAGCAGTACTTC
CASSLARFTSGGPYEQYF
>many|14|-|TRBJ2-7|TRBV12-3/TRBV12-4
TGTGCCAGCACCTATCATCGGGCCGCCTACGAGCAGTACTTC
CASTYHRAAYEQYF
>-|16|TRBD2|TRBJ2-7|TRBV6-1
TGTGCCAGCAGTGAATGGACTAGCACAACACCATACGAGCAGTACTTC
CASSEWTSTTPYEQYF
>-|17|-|TRBJ2-7|TRBV27
TGTGCCAGCAGCCAAACAGTACAGGGATGGCCCCCTTACGAGCAGTACTTC
CASSQTVQGWPPYEQYF
>many|15|-|TRBJ1-1|TRBV20-1
TGCAGTGCTAGAGGGTACCAGGGGACGGGGACTGAAGCTTTCTTT
CSARGYQGTGTEAFF
>-|15|-|TRBJ2-5|TRBV11-2
TGTGCCAGCAGCTTCCTAGGGGACTACCAAGAGACCCAGTACTTC
CASSFLGDYQETQYF
>-|14|-|TRBJ1-1|TRBV19
TGTGCCAGTATCGGGGTGGGGCAGAACACTGAAGCTTTCTTT
CASIGVGQNTEAFF
>few|14|-|TRBJ2-2|TRBV4-1
TGCGCCAGCAGCGTTCCGGGGGAAGGCGGGGAGCTGTTTTTT
CASSVPGEGGELFF
>few|13|-|TRBJ1-5|TRBV12-3/TRBV12-4
TGTGCCAGCAGAAGGACACTAAATCAGCCCCAGCATTTT
CASRRTLNQPQHF
>-|13|-|TRBJ2-2|TRBV30
TGTGCCTGGAGTACGGTAATGACCGGGGAGCTGTTTTTT
CAWSTVMTGELFF
>many|16|-|TRBJ1-2|TRBV11-2
TGTGCCAGCAGCTTATATACAGCATCGTCCTACTATGGCTACACCTTC
CASSLYTASSYYGYTF
>many|15|TRBD2|TRBJ2-2|TRBV6-1
TGTGCCAGCAGTGGGCTAGCGGGAATATCCGGGGAGCTGTTTTTT
CASSGLAGISGELFF
>many|14|-|TRBJ2-7|TRBV15
TGTGCCACCAGCAGAGCCGACAGAAACTACGAGCAGTACTTC
CATSRADRNYEQYF
>-|13|TRBD1|TRBJ2-7|TRBV11-2
TGTGCCAGCAGCTTCCAGGGGGAGACGTCCCCCGACTTC
CASSFQGETSPDF
>many|15|-|TRBJ1-5|TRBV11-1
TGTGCCAGCAGCTTACCCAGGGATAGGTATCAGCCCCAGCATTTT
CASSLPRDRYQPQHF